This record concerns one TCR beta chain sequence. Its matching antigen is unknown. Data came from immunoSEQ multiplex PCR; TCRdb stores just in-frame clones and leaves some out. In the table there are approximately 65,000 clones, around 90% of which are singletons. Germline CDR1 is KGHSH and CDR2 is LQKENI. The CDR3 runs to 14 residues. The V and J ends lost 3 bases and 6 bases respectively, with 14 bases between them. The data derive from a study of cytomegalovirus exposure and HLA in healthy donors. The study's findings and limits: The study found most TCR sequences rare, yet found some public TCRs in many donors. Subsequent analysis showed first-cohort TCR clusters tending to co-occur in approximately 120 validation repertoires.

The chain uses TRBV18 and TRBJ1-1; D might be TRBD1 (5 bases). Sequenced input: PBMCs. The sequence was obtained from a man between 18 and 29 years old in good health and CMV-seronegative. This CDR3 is CASSPTSGSPEAFF. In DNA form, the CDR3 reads TGTGCCAGCTCACCTACGTCAGGGTCCCCTGAAGCTTTCTTT.